This TCR beta chain is drawn from a study of radiation and T cells in renal cell carcinoma. Overall study results and limits: Top tumor clonotypes rose in blood 2 weeks post-radiation, then contracted.

Notes on this clone: Its antigen is not known.

Time point given: blood 4 weeks post-SBRT, at nephrectomy. Noted treatment: 15 Gy SBRT to primary tumor, nephrectomy 4 weeks later. CDR3 size: 14 residues. The germline gives CDR1 SGHRS, CDR2 YFSETQ. With 0 bases removed from V and 2 bases from J, the gap between germline ends came to 9 bases. Sequenced by immunoSEQ multiplex PCR; TCRdb stores in-frame clones only, minus some. This sample has approximately 150,000 clones, with 65% to 90% found just once. This TCR was recovered from a woman between 50 and 59 years old with renal cell carcinoma. Material: blood, obtained from a patient whose treatment included radiotherapy and nephrectomy. This chain joins TRBV5-1 and TRBJ2-7, with D unclear. The CDR3 coding sequence is TGCGCCAGCAGCTTGGCCGGACCGGCCTACGAGCAGTACTTC. Encoded protein: CASSLAGPAYEQYF. The entire variable domain, with the rest obtained from reference TRBV5-1 and TRBJ2-7, is as follows: KAGVTQTPRYLIKTRGQQVTLSCSPISGHRSVSWYQQTPGQGLQFLFEYFSETQRNKGNFPGRFSGRQFSNSRSEMNVSTLELGDSALYLCASSLAGPAYEQYFGPGTRLTVT.